What follows are 24 T cell receptor beta chains derived from one specimen sequenced in a study of CD8 T cells in Susac syndrome. The RNA, about 0.45 to 1 ug, was put through reverse transcription using random hexamers. TCRdb reprocessed the immunoSEQ multiplex PCR reads via MiXCR and lists one record per CDR3 protein. The table shows about 120,000 distinct CDR3 sequences, with just over 95% occurring only once. Sequenced material: CD4+ T cells from PBMCs. All receptors come from a human donor with Susac syndrome.

The genes are TRBV7-9 and TRBJ2-6, with D tentatively TRBD1 (5 bases). Per the germline V gene, CDR1 is SEHNR and CDR2 is FQNEAQ (reference sequence). The CDR3 runs to 19 residues. V was clipped by 2 bases and J by 0 bases, with 17 bases between them. The DNA for the CDR3 is TGTGCCAGCAGCTTACCAGGGCAAACTGCTCGCTCTGGGGCCAACGTCCTGACTTTC. It encodes CASSLPGQTARSGANVLTF. Full variable domain (outside the CDR3, taken from reference TRBV7-9 and TRBJ2-6): DTGVSQNPRHKITKRGQNVTFRCDPISEHNRLYWYRQTLGQGPEFLTYFQNEAQLEKSRLLSDRFSAERPKGSFSTLEIQRTEQGDSAMYLCASSLPGQTARSGANVLTFGAGSRLTVL.

V usage is TRBV20-1 and J usage is TRBJ2-2, with D possibly matching TRBD2 (5 bases). Trimming removed 4 bases at V and 2 bases at J, with 14 bases between. In germline, CDR1 is DFQATT, CDR2 SNEGSKA (reference sequence). The CDR3 covers 15 residues. CDR3 loop: CSAKASWTNTGELFF. DNA for the CDR3: TGCAGTGCTAAGGCTTCCTGGACTAACACCGGGGAGCTGTTTTTT.

V and J are TRBV5-1 and TRBJ2-1, with unresolved D. Deletions cut 3 bases from V and 1 base from J, with 11 bases between. Germline assignment: CDR1 SGHRS and CDR2 YFSETQ. The CDR3 extends over 15 amino acids. CDR3 DNA: TGCGCCAGCAGCTCAATTCCCGAATCCTACAATGAGCAGTTCTTC. Protein product: CASSSIPESYNEQFF.

The rearrangement joins TRBV30 to TRBJ2-2, with 10 bases aligning to TRBD2. Looked up from germline, CDR1 is GTSNPN and CDR2 is SVGIG (reference sequence). CDR3 size: 15 residues. Unmatched junction bases numbered 5, after V lost 3 bases and J lost 4 bases. The CDR3 here is CAWRLAGVVTGELFF. The CDR3 DNA sequence: TGTGCCTGGAGGCTAGCGGGAGTCGTCACCGGGGAGCTGTTTTTT.

This chain joins TRBV20-1 and TRBJ1-1; no definite D call. The CDR3 totals 13 residues. V was shortened by 0 bases and J by 1 base, with 6 bases between the two germline ends. Looked up from germline, CDR1 is DFQATT and CDR2 is SNEGSKA (reference sequence). The CDR3 nucleotides read TGCAGTGCTAGAGATCTAGGGAACACTGAAGCTTTCTTT. This sequence encodes CSARDLGNTEAFF.

The V gene is TRBV28, the J gene TRBJ2-3, with a possible D match to TRBD2 (5 bases). This CDR3 is 13 amino acids long. Trimming pared 7 bases from V and 0 bases from J, leaving 8 bases between. Germline CDR1 and CDR2: MDHEN and SYDVKM. CDR3 sequence reads: CASISSSTDTQYF. The CDR3 DNA follows: TGTGCCAGCATCTCTAGCAGCACAGATACGCAGTATTTT.

The table lists this clonotype with a count of one. This sequence joins TRBV6-1 and TRBJ2-3, with D perhaps matching TRBD2 (6 bases). Germline V CDR1 and CDR2: MNHNS, SASEGT. V lost 2 bases, J lost 5 bases, and 20 bases lay in between. There are 17 residues in the CDR3. CDR3: CASSEWVGGPAGDTQYF. DNA for the CDR3: TGTGCCAGCAGTGAATGGGTGGGCGGCCCAGCGGGAGATACGCAGTATTTT.

This rearrangement joins TRBV29-1 to TRBJ2-1; TRBD2 matches 7 bases. Germline assignment: CDR1 SQVTM and CDR2 ANQGSEA. Trimming removed 5 bases from V and 6 bases from J; junction bases left unmatched: 10. CDR3 length: 14 amino acids. The CDR3 is CSVSMRLAINEQFF. DNA for the CDR3: TGCAGCGTTTCCATGAGACTAGCAATCAATGAGCAGTTCTTC.

The chain joins TRBV5-1 to TRBJ2-3, with TRBD2 identical over 8 bases. V was clipped by 5 bases and J by 0 bases; unmatched bases: 5. In germline, CDR1 is SGHRS, CDR2 YFSETQ. The CDR3 is 15 amino acids. The CDR3 DNA reads TGCGCCAGCAGGGATGCTAGCGGGAGCACAGATACGCAGTATTTT. It translates to CASRDASGSTDTQYF.

The chain employs TRBV11-2 and TRBJ2-7, with 7 bases lining up with TRBD2. J was trimmed by 6 bases and V by 6 bases; bases with no gene match: 11. Germline V gene lookup returns CDR1 SGHAT and CDR2 FQNNGV. The CDR3 totals 14 residues. The DNA for the CDR3 is TGTGCCAGCAGGAGGGCCGGGACTACCGGCGAGCAGTACTTC. Protein sequence: CASRRAGTTGEQYF. Using reference TRBV11-2 and TRBJ2-7 for the parts outside the CDR3, the full variable domain is EAGVAQSPRYKIIEKRQSVAFWCNPISGHATLYWYQQILGQGPKLLIQFQNNGVVDDSQLPKDRFSAERLKGVDSTLKIQPAKLEDSAVYLCASRRAGTTGEQYFGPGTRLTVT.

Only one count was recorded for this clonotype. The gene calls are TRBV6-6 and TRBJ1-1, with D unclear. V lost 9 bases, J lost 3 bases, and 11 bases lay in between. CDR1 and CDR2 (germline): MNHNY, SVGAGI (reference sequence). This CDR3 has 12 residues. The CDR3 protein is CASLESDTEAFF. CDR3 sequence (DNA): TGTGCCAGTCTTGAGAGTGACACTGAAGCTTTCTTT.

This chain links TRBV29-1 with TRBJ2-5, with 10 bases matching TRBD2. V was pared by 3 bases and J by 5 bases, with 12 bases of the junction left unmatched. CDR3 length equals 16 residues. Germline V gene lookup returns CDR1 SQVTM and CDR2 ANQGSEA. CDR3 bases: TGCAGCGTTGACGACAGGGCTAGCGGGAGTGGTGAGACCCAGTACTTC. It yields the protein CSVDDRASGSGETQYF.

The chain recombines TRBV6-1 with TRBJ2-1; TRBD2 matches 7 bases. The V gene end was trimmed by 5 bases and the J gene end by 0 bases; junction bases not matched to a gene: 7. The CDR3 is made up of 16 amino acids. CDR1 and CDR2 from the germline V gene are MNHNS and SASEGT. The CDR3 protein is CASSPGTKSSYNEQFF. CDR3 DNA sequence: TGTGCCAGCAGTCCCGGGACTAAGAGCTCCTACAATGAGCAGTTCTTC.

The chain couples TRBV3-1 to TRBJ1-5; a possible D gene is TRBD1 (6 bases). Germline V gene data show CDR1 as LGHDT and CDR2 as YNNKEL (reference sequence). V lost 1 base and J lost 3, with 10 bases in between. The CDR3 has 15 amino acids. The CDR3 sequence: CASSQAQGINQPQHF. The CDR3 DNA sequence: TGTGCCAGCAGCCAAGCTCAGGGGATCAATCAGCCCCAGCATTTT.

The J gene is TRBJ2-5, the V gene TRBV20-1; the match to TRBD1 covers 9 bases. Germline-derived CDR1 and CDR2 are DFQATT and SNEGSKA (reference sequence). The CDR3 has 14 amino acids. With V trimmed by 3 bases and J by 2 bases, 4 bases remained unmatched. CDR3 protein: CSARDRGRQETQYF. The CDR3 coding sequence is TGCAGTGCTAGGGACAGGGGTAGACAAGAGACCCAGTACTTC.

This chain uses TRBV7-2 with TRBJ2-7; D could derive from TRBD1 or TRBD2 (5 bases each). The germline V gene encodes CDR1 SGHTA and CDR2 FQGNSA. The ends were cut back, 6 bases at V and 2 bases at J, with 20 bases in the middle. The CDR3 consists of 16 residues. CDR3 residues: CASSGGPNSVTYEQYF. The CDR3 region has the DNA TGTGCCAGCAGTGGGGGTCCCAATAGCGTTACCTACGAGCAGTACTTC.

The chain links TRBV11-2 to TRBJ1-4; possibly TRBD1 for D (5 bases). The CDR3 spans 17 residues. Germline V gives CDR1 SGHAT, CDR2 FQNNGV. V dropped 1 base and J dropped 2 bases, with 14 bases sitting between them. In nucleotides, the CDR3 is TGTGCCAGCAGCTTAGGGCAGGGAATGACTACTAATGAAAAACTGTTTTTT. It translates to CASSLGQGMTTNEKLFF.

The gene calls are TRBV20-1 and TRBJ1-2; 7 nucleotides agree with TRBD1. This CDR3 has 13 amino acids. V lost 6 bases and J lost 1; bases outside the gene matches: 5. Germline values: CDR1 DFQATT, CDR2 SNEGSKA (reference sequence). The CDR3 DNA sequence: TGCAGTGCACCGGGACAGTATAACTATGGCTACACCTTC. It translates to CSAPGQYNYGYTF.

The chain carries TRBV5-1 and TRBJ2-3, with D possibly being TRBD2 (5 bases). The CDR3 consists of 12 residues. The V and J ends lost 7 bases and 2 bases respectively, with 8 bases between them. From germline, CDR1 is SGHRS and CDR2 YFSETQ. DNA for the CDR3: TGCGCCAGCTCCGGGAACACAGATACGCAGTATTTT. This codes for CASSGNTDTQYF.

The chain has TRBV4-2 and TRBJ2-7; a weak D match, TRBD1 (6 bases). Germline CDR1 LGHNA, CDR2 YNFKEQ. The length of the CDR3 is 13 residues. Trimming pared 3 bases from V and 5 bases from J, leaving 11 bases between. CDR3 in amino acids: CASSQKGVHEQYF. CDR3 coding DNA: TGTGCCAGCAGCCAGAAGGGGGTCCACGAGCAGTACTTC.

The chain's CDR3 is CASSPRGQNTEAFF. The CDR3 coding sequence is TGTGCCAGCTCACCAAGGGGTCAGAACACTGAAGCTTTCTTT. The V and J genes are TRBV18 and TRBJ1-1, with D perhaps TRBD1 (5 bases). Looked up from germline, CDR1 is KGHSH and CDR2 is LQKENI. The CDR3 spans 14 residues. Trimming stripped 2 bases from V and 1 base from J, with 8 bases between.

The chain recombines TRBV6-2 or TRBV6-3 with TRBJ2-7; D is possibly TRBD1 (6 bases). V lost 0 bases to trimming and J lost 0 bases, with 12 bases between them. CDR3 size: 16 residues. Germline values: CDR1 MNHEY, CDR2 SVGEGT. This CDR3 reads CASSYSRDTNSYEQYF. The DNA of the CDR3 is TGTGCCAGCAGTTACTCCCGGGACACCAACTCCTACGAGCAGTACTTC.

The chain combines TRBV27 with TRBJ1-2, with D perhaps matching TRBD1 (5 bases). Germline V gene data show CDR1 as MNHEY and CDR2 as SMNVEV (reference sequence). This CDR3 spans 14 amino acids. Trimming removed 6 bases at V and 7 bases at J, with 18 bases between. CDR3 sequence: CASSLGTTGTGYTF. For the CDR3, the DNA is TGTGCCAGCAGCCTGGGGACGACGGGGACTGGCTACACCTTC.

V is TRBV5-1 and J is TRBJ2-3, with 8 bases aligning to TRBD2. V lost 4 bases and J lost 1; bases outside the gene matches: 8. This CDR3 spans 16 amino acids. Germline-derived CDR1 and CDR2 are SGHRS and YFSETQ. CDR3 loop: CASSLEPGGRTDTQYF. Written as DNA, the CDR3 is TGCGCCAGCAGCCTGGAACCGGGAGGGCGCACAGATACGCAGTATTTT.